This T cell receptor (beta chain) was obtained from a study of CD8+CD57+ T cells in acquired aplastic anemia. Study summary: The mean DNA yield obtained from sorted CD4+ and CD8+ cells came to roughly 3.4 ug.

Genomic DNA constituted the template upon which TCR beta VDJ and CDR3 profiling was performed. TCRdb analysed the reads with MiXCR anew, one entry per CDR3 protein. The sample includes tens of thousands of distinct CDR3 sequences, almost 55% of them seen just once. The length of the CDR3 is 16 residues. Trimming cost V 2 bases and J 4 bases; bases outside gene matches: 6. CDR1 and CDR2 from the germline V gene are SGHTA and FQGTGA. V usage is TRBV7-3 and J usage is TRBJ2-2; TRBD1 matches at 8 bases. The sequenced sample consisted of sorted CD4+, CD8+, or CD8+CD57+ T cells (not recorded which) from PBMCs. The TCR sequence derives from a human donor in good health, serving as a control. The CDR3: CASSLRSGGGTGELFF. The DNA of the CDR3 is TGTGCCAGCAGCTTACGGTCAGGGGGCGGCACCGGGGAGCTGTTTTTT.